The subject of this entry is one TCR beta chain. The data stem from a study of blood T cell repertoires in COVID-19. Study details: PBMCs, B-cell-depleted T cells, or T cells provided the cDNA or gDNA that made up the material.

Under the authors' procedure: The authors estimated nucleated cell counts from reference gene primer amplification. Using immunoSEQ multiplex PCR, the repertoire was profiled, and TCRdb retains in-frame clones only, with some absent. Clonal size and the V and J genes are those of that table, whereas D and trimming came from the DNA. The sample contains 70,000 or so clones, roughly three quarters of which appear only once. Per germline, CDR1 MNHEY and CDR2 SVGAGI. This CDR3 has 15 residues. Trimming removed 6 bases from V and 0 bases from J; junction bases left unmatched: 1. Sequenced material: peripheral blood. This clonotype was obtained from a man aged 60-69 years with acute or convalescent COVID-19. V is TRBV6-5 and J is TRBJ1-6, with TRBD1 matching 8 bases. This chain's CDR3 is CASRGTGSYNSPLHF. The CDR3, as DNA: TGTGCCAGCAGGGGGACAGGCTCCTATAATTCACCCCTCCACTTT.